Following are 7 T cell receptor beta chains from one sample sequenced in a study of T cell changes during pregnancy in multiple sclerosis. Repertoires were generated with immunoSEQ multiplex PCR, while TCRdb's copy carries only in-frame clones and drops some. The table has approximately 40,000 clones, about 87% seen once. Sequencing was performed on CD4+ T cells from peripheral blood mononuclear cells, taken in the second trimester of pregnancy. These TCRs come from a female donor with multiple sclerosis, enrolled in a pregnancy study.

V usage is TRBV19 and J usage is TRBJ1-5, with 8 bases matching TRBD1. This CDR3 has 13 amino acids. The ends lost 5 bases at V and 7 bases at J; junction bases unmatched: 4. Germline loops: CDR1 LNHDA, CDR2 SQIVND (reference sequence). CDR3: CASSRDRKQPQHF. CDR3 DNA: TGTGCCAGTAGTCGGGACAGGAAGCAGCCCCAGCATTTT. The full variable domain, its missing parts supplied by reference TRBV19 and TRBJ1-5, is DGGITQSPKYLFRKEGQNVTLSCEQNLNHDAMYWYRQDPGQGLRLIYYSQIVNDFQKGDIAEGYSVSREKKESFPLTVTSAQKNPTAFYLCASSRDRKQPQHFGDGTRLSIL.

The rearrangement links TRBV5-1 to TRBJ2-1; weak D call: TRBD2 (6 bases). Trimming removed 4 bases at V and 0 bases at J, with 14 bases between. The CDR3 totals 16 residues. Germline V CDR1 and CDR2: SGHRS, YFSETQ. In DNA, the CDR3 is TGCGCCAGCAGCCCGGCTGGGGGGAGCTCCTACAATGAGCAGTTCTTC. This translates into CASSPAGGSSYNEQFF.

V and J are TRBV28 and TRBJ2-2; a possible D gene is TRBD1 (5 bases). From germline, CDR1 is MDHEN and CDR2 SYDVKM. Trimming took 6 bases from V and 0 from J, leaving 8 bases between them. The CDR3 is 14 amino acids. For the CDR3, the DNA is TGTGCCAGCAGGGACACCTCGAACACCGGGGAGCTGTTTTTT. As protein: CASRDTSNTGELFF.

The V gene is TRBV27, the J gene TRBJ2-1, with 7 bases matching TRBD1. Germline CDR1 is MNHEY and CDR2 is SMNVEV (reference sequence). Germline trimming cut 5 bases from V and 10 bases from J; bases unmatched to any gene: 14. This CDR3 is 15 amino acids long. CDR3 loop: CASSTRGQRYDEQFF. CDR3 coding DNA: TGTGCCAGCAGTACAAGGGGACAGCGGTATGACGAGCAGTTCTTC.

V gene TRBV5-1 combines with J gene TRBJ2-5, with 8 positions matching TRBD2. The CDR3 is made up of 14 amino acids. J was trimmed by 5 bases and V by 7 bases; bases with no gene match: 10. The V gene's germline CDR1 is SGHRS and CDR2 YFSETQ. Here the CDR3 reads CASYPGGLMETQYF. The DNA of the CDR3 is TGCGCCAGCTACCCGGGGGGGCTCATGGAGACCCAGTACTTC. The variable domain in full, completed from reference TRBV5-1 and TRBJ2-5, reads KAGVTQTPRYLIKTRGQQVTLSCSPISGHRSVSWYQQTPGQGLQFLFEYFSETQRNKGNFPGRFSGRQFSNSRSEMNVSTLELGDSALYLCASYPGGLMETQYFGPGTRLLVL.

The V gene is TRBV5-6, the J gene TRBJ2-7; 10 nucleotides agree with TRBD2. V dropped 1 base and J dropped 5; count of bases not matched to a gene: 3. The CDR3 is made up of 14 amino acids. The germline V gene has CDR1 SGHDT and CDR2 YYEEEE. CDR3 amino acids: CASSLFSGRNEQYF. For the CDR3, the DNA is TGTGCCAGCAGCTTGTTTAGCGGGAGGAACGAGCAGTACTTC. The whole variable domain, filled in from reference TRBV5-6 and TRBJ2-7, reads DAGVTQSPTHLIKTRGQQVTLRCSPKSGHDTVSWYQQALGQGPQFIFQYYEEEERQRGNFPDRFSGHQFPNYSSELNVNALLLGDSALYLCASSLFSGRNEQYFGPGTRLTVT.

The chain uses TRBV27 and TRBJ1-1, with D maybe TRBD1 (6 bases). The ends were cut back, 6 bases at V and 2 bases at J, with 22 bases in the middle. The germline V gene has CDR1 MNHEY and CDR2 SMNVEV (reference sequence). CDR3 length: 17 residues. CDR3 nucleotides: TGTGCCAGCAGACAAAACCTAGGTCGGACAGCCAACACTGAAGCTTTCTTT. Residues: CASRQNLGRTANTEAFF.